This TCR beta chain is from a study of cytomegalovirus exposure and HLA in healthy donors. Findings of the study overall: Per a later analysis, HLA-associated TCR beta chains showed more clonal expansion than other, equally common TCR beta chains. Associated with cytomegalovirus, according to the listing, were fewer than 200 TCR beta chains. Trimming of TCR beta V- and J-genes showed a link, identified in a later analysis, to a missense DCLRE1C variant.

Use of 60 Vbeta and 13 Jbeta primers characterized the PCR. Method: immunoSEQ multiplex PCR; TCRdb's copy keeps in-frame clones and lacks some. Its table lists around 65,000 clones. Germline V CDR1 and CDR2: MNHEY, SVGAGI. Trimming at V came to 2 bases and at J to 5 bases, leaving 8 bases not matched to a gene. The CDR3 extends over 15 amino acids. About this clone itself: Its antigen is unknown.

The receptor was isolated from a boy under 18 in good health and CMV-seronegative. Sequencing input: PBMCs. The chain uses TRBV6-5 and TRBJ2-5, with 7 bases identical to TRBD2. The CDR3 here is CASSYDPAGVETQYF. The CDR3 region has the DNA TGTGCCAGCAGTTACGACCCGGCGGGAGTGGAGACCCAGTACTTC.